This TCR beta chain derives from a study of T cells after posttransplantation cyclophosphamide. Germline CDR1 and CDR2: SGHAT and FQNNGV. The V gene end was trimmed by 1 base and the J gene end by 8 bases; junction bases not matched to a gene: 6. The length of the CDR3 is 15 residues. Libraries were prepared by immunoSEQ multiplex PCR; TCRdb keeps only in-frame clonotypes and omits some of them. The table shows tens of thousands of clones, with roughly nine tenths occurring only once. This clone was seen just once. The clonotype comes from a woman aged 50 to 60 in good health and a related stem cell transplant donor. The sequencing input was PBMCs. The chain has TRBV11-2 and TRBJ2-1; 9 bases are shared with TRBD2. The CDR3 sequence is CASSLVLAGDDEQFF. In DNA, the CDR3 is TGTGCCAGCAGCTTAGTTTTAGCGGGGGATGATGAGCAGTTCTTC.